The 30 T cell receptor beta chains reported below all come from one sample, sequenced in a study of T cells in Graves' hyperthyroidism and ophthalmopathy. Template material for amplifying TCR beta CDR3 regions consisted of RNA transcripts. With the HTBI primer set, the TCR CDR3 went through a first round of RT-PCR. One entry per CDR3 protein results from TCRdb running MiXCR on the multiplex PCR reads. The table has about 420,000 distinct CDR3 sequences, 15% to 19% seen once; the top ten hold about 7.7%. Sequencing used blood. All receptors come from a woman in her late teens or twenties with Graves' hyperthyroidism.

The V call is TRBV25-1, the J call TRBJ2-5, with D tentatively TRBD2 (5 bases). Germline V CDR1 and CDR2: MGHDK, SYGVNS. The V end was cut by 0 bases, the J end by 2 bases, with 7 bases between. This CDR3 comprises 14 residues. CDR3 amino acids: CASSEYGGQETQYF. In nucleotides, the CDR3 is TGTGCCAGCAGTGAATACGGAGGTCAAGAGACCCAGTACTTC.

This clonotype was recorded at least ten times. V and J are TRBV2 and TRBJ1-5; 7 nucleotides line up with TRBD1. The CDR3 loop spans 14 amino acids. From germline, CDR1 is SNHLY and CDR2 FYNNEI. V shed 6 bases, J shed 4 bases, and the junction held 6 bases outside the gene matches. CDR3 sequence: CASRFDRANQPQHF. CDR3 DNA: TGTGCCAGCAGATTCGACAGGGCAAATCAGCCCCAGCATTTT.

This clonotype was counted many times. V is TRBV9 and J is TRBJ2-5, with 13 bases matching TRBD2. Trimming at V came to 2 bases and at J to 4 bases, leaving 5 bases not matched to a gene. Germline V lookup: CDR1 SGDLS, CDR2 YYNGEE. The CDR3 covers 16 residues. The CDR3 reads CASSVSWTSGGETQYF. CDR3 coding DNA: TGTGCCAGCAGCGTTTCCTGGACTAGCGGGGGAGAGACCCAGTACTTC.

J is TRBJ1-6 and V is TRBV30; the match to TRBD1 covers 9 bases. The CDR3 length is 15 residues. The junction had 7 bases not matched to a gene; V was cut back by 2 bases and J by 8 bases. In germline, CDR1 is GTSNPN, CDR2 SVGIG (reference sequence). The CDR3 DNA follows: TGTGCCTGGAGTACCCGGGGACAGGGATATTCACCCCTCCACTTT. Protein sequence: CAWSTRGQGYSPLHF.

This clonotype was counted ten times or more. V gene TRBV28 combines with J gene TRBJ1-2; D gene uncertain. There are 13 residues in the CDR3. V was cut by 5 bases and J by 2 bases, with 9 bases left in between. CDR1 MDHEN and CDR2 SYDVKM come from the germline V gene. The CDR3, as DNA: TGTGCCAGCAGTGTCGGCGGGAACTATGGCTACACCTTC. This sequence encodes CASSVGGNYGYTF.

The sample holds many counts of this clonotype. The chain combines TRBV5-5 with TRBJ2-5; tentatively, D is TRBD2 (6 bases). The germline V and J ends were trimmed by 4 bases and 0 bases, with 22 bases remaining between them. The CDR3 is 18 amino acids. Germline V gives CDR1 SGHKS, CDR2 YYEKEE (reference sequence). CDR3 sequence (DNA): TGTGCCAGCAGCCCCACGGGGCAGCGGGCTCATTACCAAGAGACCCAGTACTTC. Translating it yields CASSPTGQRAHYQETQYF.

This clonotype was seen ten or more times. This chain joins TRBV12-3 or TRBV12-4 and TRBJ1-2; 8 nucleotides align to TRBD1. The V gene end was trimmed by 3 bases and the J gene end by 4 bases; junction bases not matched to a gene: 4. This CDR3 contains 14 residues. CDR3 bases: TGTGCCAGCAGTTTCCGGACAGGGACCTATGGCTACACCTTC. It is translated as CASSFRTGTYGYTF.

This clonotype was observed many times. This chain connects TRBV28 to TRBJ2-1, with no clear D. V lost 3 bases to trimming and J lost 6 bases, with 9 bases between them. This CDR3 has 13 amino acids. CDR1 and CDR2 (germline): MDHEN, SYDVKM. In nucleotides, the CDR3 is TGTGCCAGCAGTTTGGGAACTACCAATGAGCAGTTCTTC. Its protein is CASSLGTTNEQFF.

This chain connects TRBV15 to TRBJ2-7; no clear D gene. The V end lost 1 base, the J end lost 4 bases, and 8 bases lay between the germline ends. The length of the CDR3 is 13 residues. CDR1 LNHNV and CDR2 YYDKDF come from the germline V gene (reference sequence). CDR3 nucleotides: TGTGCCACCAGCAGAGGGTTATTTTACGAGCAGTACTTC. Translated, it gives CATSRGLFYEQYF.

This clonotype occurred a few times. At one end, the junction sequence differs from germline, possibly due to a read error. The rearrangement links TRBV19 to TRBJ2-2, with TRBD2 matching 7 bases. The CDR3 runs to 18 residues. CDR1 LNHDA and CDR2 SQIVND come from the germline V gene (reference sequence). CDR3 DNA: TGTGCCAGTAGTGCTCGAGGTTTGGCGGGGGTGAACCCCGGGGAGCTGTTTTTT. It codes for CASSARGLAGVNPGELFF. Full variable domain (missing parts from reference TRBV19 and TRBJ2-2): DGGITQSPKYLFRKEGQNVTLSCEQNLNHDAMYWYRQDPGQGLRLIYYSQIVNDFQKGDIAEGYSVSREKKESFPLTVTSAQKNPTAFYLCASSARGLAGVNPGELFFGEGSRLTVL.

The CDR3 nucleotides read TGCGCCAGCAGCGTGGGACTAGCGGGAGGGACCCAGTACTTC. This translates into CASSVGLAGGTQYF. The chain links TRBV5-1 to TRBJ2-5; 15 nucleotides agree with TRBD2. The CDR3 runs to 14 residues. CDR1 SGHRS and CDR2 YFSETQ come from the germline V gene. Trimming cost V 4 bases and J 7 bases; bases outside gene matches: 2.

This clonotype was observed many times. This chain joins TRBV15 and TRBJ2-3; 9 bases map to TRBD2. CDR1 and CDR2 (germline): LNHNV, YYDKDF (reference sequence). The CDR3 length is 16 residues. After removal of 1 base from V and 2 bases from J, the junction contained 4 bases not matched to a gene. This CDR3 reads CATSRGASGNTDTQYF. In DNA, the CDR3 is TGTGCCACCAGCAGAGGGGCTAGCGGGAACACAGATACGCAGTATTTT.

This clonotype was counted ten times or more. The rearrangement links TRBV29-1 to TRBJ1-2, with D hard to call. The CDR3 is 18 residues long. The V gene's germline CDR1 is SQVTM and CDR2 ANQGSEA. Trimming pared 0 bases from V and 0 bases from J, leaving 20 bases between. The CDR3 region has the DNA TGCAGCGTTGAAGATCTTTTTAGACAATCGGTGGCTAACTATGGCTACACCTTC. It encodes CSVEDLFRQSVANYGYTF.

The chain employs TRBV10-3 and TRBJ1-2, with a possible D match to TRBD1 (5 bases). There are 12 residues in the CDR3. V was trimmed by 8 bases and J by 7 bases, leaving 14 bases between them. Germline CDR1 and CDR2: ENHRY and SYGVKD. As DNA, the CDR3 is TGTGCCATCGGACCGACGGGGGTTGGCTACACCTTC. Its protein product is CAIGPTGVGYTF.

V and J are TRBV19 and TRBJ2-1; D unresolved. The CDR3 totals 16 residues. Germline CDR1 and CDR2: LNHDA and SQIVND (reference sequence). V gave up 0 bases and J gave up 0 bases, with 9 bases separating them. In DNA form, the CDR3 reads TGTGCCAGTAGTATAGAAATTGCGAGCTCCTACAATGAGCAGTTCTTC. The encoded protein is CASSIEIASSYNEQFF. Drawing the rest from reference TRBV19 and TRBJ2-1, the complete variable domain is DGGITQSPKYLFRKEGQNVTLSCEQNLNHDAMYWYRQDPGQGLRLIYYSQIVNDFQKGDIAEGYSVSREKKESFPLTVTSAQKNPTAFYLCASSIEIASSYNEQFFGPGTRLTVL.

This clonotype was observed a handful of times. The chain combines TRBV28 with TRBJ2-1; D remains ambiguous. CDR1 and CDR2 from the germline V gene are MDHEN and SYDVKM. This CDR3 is built from 12 residues. Trimming cost V 3 bases and J 9 bases, with 9 bases left between them. The CDR3 reads CASSLSGAEQFF. Here the CDR3 DNA reads TGTGCCAGCAGTTTGTCTGGCGCTGAGCAGTTCTTC. Variable domain in full (rest from reference TRBV28 and TRBJ2-1): DVKVTQSSRYLVKRTGEKVFLECVQDMDHENMFWYRQDPGLGLRLIYFSYDVKMKEKGDIPEGYSVSREKKERFSLILESASTNQTSMYLCASSLSGAEQFFGPGTRLTVL.

This clonotype was detected ten times or more. The rearrangement links TRBV30 to TRBJ2-7, with 13 bases fitting TRBD2. With 0 bases clipped from V and 6 bases from J, the junction kept 5 bases outside the gene matches. CDR3 length: 15 amino acids. CDR1 is GTSNPN and CDR2 is SVGIG in the germline V gene (reference sequence). This chain's CDR3 is CAWSVGTSGTREQYF. The CDR3 DNA follows: TGTGCCTGGAGTGTAGGGACTAGCGGGACACGCGAGCAGTACTTC.

This clonotype was seen repeatedly, ten times or more. The chain combines TRBV6-1 with TRBJ2-7; 7 bases are a match to TRBD2. This CDR3 spans 15 amino acids. Germline CDR1 and CDR2: MNHNS and SASEGT. The V gene end was trimmed by 2 bases and the J gene end by 3 bases; junction bases not matched to a gene: 7. In DNA form, the CDR3 reads TGTGCCAGCAGTGAAACGGGACTATCCGTCTACGAGCAGTACTTC. Encoded protein: CASSETGLSVYEQYF.

This clonotype was counted many times. The V gene is TRBV20-1, the J gene TRBJ2-5; 9 bases line up with TRBD1. CDR1 is DFQATT and CDR2 is SNEGSKA in the germline V gene (reference sequence). J was trimmed by 2 bases and V by 3 bases; bases with no gene match: 7. The CDR3 is made up of 15 amino acids. CDR3: CSASRDRDEQETQYF. Written as DNA, the CDR3 is TGCAGTGCTAGCCGGGACAGGGACGAACAAGAGACCCAGTACTTC.

A remark on this clonotype: A much larger clone sits a single nucleotide away, making a read error possible. A read error is likely, as this CDR3 ends without the conserved phenylalanine or tryptophan. The rearrangement links TRBV12-3 or TRBV12-4 to TRBJ1-2, with TRBD1 matching 7 bases. The CDR3 has 13 amino acids. J lost 5 bases, V lost 5 bases, and 5 bases had no gene match. In DNA, the CDR3 is TGTGCCAGCAGTCTACAGGGGAAGTATGGCTACACCCTC. This encodes CASSLQGKYGYTL.

The chain employs TRBV11-2 and TRBJ2-7; D remains unclear. Trimming removed 6 bases from V and 4 bases from J, with 13 bases in between. Germline-derived CDR1 and CDR2 are SGHAT and FQNNGV. The CDR3 sequence is 13 residues long. The CDR3 region is CASRPSLGYEQYF. The CDR3 DNA is TGTGCCAGCAGACCCTCTCTTGGGTACGAGCAGTACTTC.

The rearrangement uses TRBV19 and TRBJ2-1, with 7 bases matching TRBD2. Germline-derived CDR1 and CDR2 are LNHDA and SQIVND (reference sequence). Losses at the gene ends were 6 bases for V and 0 bases for J; bases not matched to a gene: 8. CDR3 length equals 16 residues. CDR3 nucleotide sequence: TGTGCCAGTAGAATCGGCGCTAGCGGCTCCTACAATGAGCAGTTCTTC. Protein sequence: CASRIGASGSYNEQFF.

This clonotype has at least ten counts. The chain has TRBV12-3 or TRBV12-4 and TRBJ2-1; TRBD2 aligns across 10 bases. The CDR3 is 16 amino acids. Losses at the gene ends were 3 bases for V and 5 bases for J; bases not matched to a gene: 7. CDR3 DNA: TGTGCCAGCAGTTTTGGGGGACTAGCGAGTCACAATGAGCAGTTCTTC. Protein sequence: CASSFGGLASHNEQFF.

The sample holds one count of this clonotype. A single base separates this from a much larger clone, so it may be a read error. The final CDR3 position lacks the conserved phenylalanine or tryptophan, pointing to a likely read error. CDR3 coding DNA: TGTGCCAGCAGTTTCGGGGGGGTTTACAATGAGCAGTTCTCC. Translated, it gives CASSFGGVYNEQFS. This sequence joins TRBV10-3 and TRBJ2-1, with TRBD2 identical over 8 bases. Germline CDR1 and CDR2: ENHRY and SYGVKD. This CDR3 comprises 14 residues.

On this clonotype itself: A much larger clone differs from this one at a single base, so this may be a read error. The V gene is TRBV6-1, the J gene TRBJ2-6, with a weak D call TRBD1 (6 bases). The CDR3 length is 14 residues. Germline V CDR1 and CDR2: MNHNS, SASEGT. CDR3 nucleotides: TGTGCCAGCGGAACAGGGAATGGGGCCAACGTCCTGGCTTTC. Translation: CASGTGNGANVLAF.

This clonotype was counted many times. The gene calls are TRBV6-2 or TRBV6-3 and TRBJ2-1; D might be TRBD1 (6 bases). Germline V CDR1 and CDR2: MNHEY, SVGEGT. V lost 7 bases and J lost 3, with 19 bases in between. This CDR3 spans 16 amino acids. CDR3 residues: CASTPGSGTNYNEQFF. CDR3 nucleotides: TGTGCCAGCACCCCGGGGTCCGGGACAAACTACAATGAGCAGTTCTTC.

This clonotype occurred many times. The chain has TRBV9 and TRBJ1-2; the D is unclear. This CDR3 is 14 amino acids long. Trimming left V 0 bases short and J 4 bases short, with 10 bases between. CDR1 and CDR2 from the germline V gene are SGDLS and YYNGEE. This chain's CDR3 is CASSVDERPYGYTF. CDR3 nucleotide sequence: TGTGCCAGCAGCGTAGATGAACGGCCCTATGGCTACACCTTC.

In this sample, this clonotype turned up many times. This rearrangement joins TRBV3-1 to TRBJ2-5, with a possible D match to TRBD2 (6 bases). Per germline, CDR1 LGHDT and CDR2 YNNKEL (reference sequence). V lost 4 bases and J 5 bases, leaving 14 bases between the germline ends. The length of the CDR3 is 14 residues. Here the CDR3 reads CASSRYPGLETQYF. CDR3 sequence (DNA): TGTGCCAGCAGCCGGTACCCGGGACTCGAGACCCAGTACTTC.

This clonotype appeared a few times. The genes are TRBV6-1 and TRBJ1-4; D not resolved. Germline CDR1 and CDR2: MNHNS and SASEGT. V was cut by 8 bases and J by 0 bases, with 7 bases left in between. The CDR3 spans 13 residues. In DNA, the CDR3 is TGTGCCAGCGGAAAGTCAACTAATGAAAAACTGTTTTTT. Translating it yields CASGKSTNEKLFF.

The sample holds many counts of this clonotype. The rearrangement joins TRBV5-8 to TRBJ2-7; TRBD1 is a possible D gene (5 bases). The CDR3 contains 15 residues. The V end lost 0 bases, the J end lost 5 bases, and 15 bases lay between the germline ends. CDR1 is SGHTS and CDR2 is YDEGEE in the germline V gene. CDR3 bases: TGTGCCAGCAGCTTGGAAGGGGTCGCCCCCAACGAGCAGTACTTC. Translating gives CASSLEGVAPNEQYF.